This T cell receptor (beta chain) was recovered during a study of T-cell memory formation after mild COVID-19. Study information: Largely donor-specific sequence clusters came from a couple of donors.

With regard to this clonotype: The antigen is undetermined.

The 5'RACE method, run with constant-segment primers, produced TCR alpha and TCR beta cDNA libraries (carrying sample barcodes and UMIs). TCRdb analysed the 5' RACE reads with MiXCR anew, one entry per CDR3 protein. The table has around 130,000 distinct CDR3 sequences, over 15% seen once. Trimming removed 6 bases from V and 0 bases from J, with 24 bases in between. The CDR3 extends over 19 amino acids. Looked up from germline, CDR1 is MGHRA and CDR2 is YSYEKL. Findings of the study overall: Clones that contracted from day 15 to 85 were balanced CD4/CD8, while later expanders leaned CD4+. Within pre-infection memory, some responding clones were found, suggesting cross-reactive memory joined.

The J gene is TRBJ2-1, the V gene TRBV4-1; weak D call: TRBD2 (7 bases). The TCR originated in a young man who had mild COVID-19 (a few samples of this study predate the infection). Cell type and time point are not known. The specimen was PBMCs or a T cell subset sorted from them (not recorded which). Written as DNA, the CDR3 is TGCGCCAGCAGTCAGGGAAGGTTGAGGGGGGGCAGCTCCTACAATGAGCAGTTCTTC. It encodes CASSQGRLRGGSSYNEQFF.